Below are 21 T cell receptor beta chains sequenced from a single sample in a study of regulatory T cells in long-lasting Graves disease. The authors built TCR beta libraries using iRepertoire HTBI primers and Arm-PCR of CDR3 regions. TCRdb passed the multiplex PCR reads through MiXCR, listing each CDR3 protein once. The table lists 400,000 to 500,000 distinct CDR3 sequences, roughly 21% of them singletons. Time point here: persistent/refractory GD, antithyroid drugs over 5 years with positive TRAb. There was RNA extracted from PBMCs, and the TCR library was made from it. The specimen comprised peripheral blood mononuclear cells (PBMCs), sampled when the disease was refractory, from a patient treated with antithyroid drugs. The receptors shown here come from a female donor with Graves disease.

This clonotype was seen at least ten times. The chain has TRBV28 and TRBJ2-2, with a tentative D call TRBD1 (6 bases). This CDR3 is built from 13 residues. V lost 6 bases, J lost 5 bases, and 10 bases lay in between. Germline CDR1 and CDR2: MDHEN and SYDVKM. In nucleotides, the CDR3 is TGTGCCAGCAGCTTACAGGGAACCGGGGAGCTGTTTTTT. It is translated as CASSLQGTGELFF.

This chain joins TRBV20-1 and TRBJ1-2, with D perhaps TRBD1 (6 bases). The CDR3 length is 15 residues. Between the trimmed V and J ends, which lost 1 base and 4 bases, there was a span of 16 bases. The V gene's germline CDR1 is DFQATT and CDR2 SNEGSKA (reference sequence). CDR3 amino acids: CSARAGGAASYGYTF. The CDR3 DNA reads as TGCAGTGCTAGAGCTGGGGGGGCGGCTAGCTATGGCTACACCTTC.

This clonotype showed up many times. The CDR3 spells CAISESWETQYF. The CDR3 nucleotides read TGTGCCATCAGTGAGTCATGGGAGACCCAGTACTTC. The V and J genes are TRBV10-3 and TRBJ2-5; D gene uncertain. Germline loops: CDR1 ENHRY, CDR2 SYGVKD. The CDR3 is 12 amino acids. The ends were cut back, 0 bases at V and 5 bases at J, with 4 bases in the middle.

At least ten counts were recorded for this clonotype. The rearrangement uses TRBV27 and TRBJ1-2; D possibly corresponds to TRBD1 (6 bases). Trimming took 6 bases from V and 2 from J, leaving 16 bases between them. In germline, CDR1 is MNHEY, CDR2 SMNVEV (reference sequence). This CDR3 spans 15 amino acids. The CDR3 DNA sequence: TGTGCCAGCAGCCGTGACAGGAGCCTAAACTATGGCTACACCTTC. It yields the protein CASSRDRSLNYGYTF.

This clonotype was recorded many times. This chain joins TRBV29-1 and TRBJ1-5; 9 bases agree with TRBD1. Germline CDR1 reads SQVTM; CDR2 reads ANQGSEA. The CDR3 has 14 amino acids. V was clipped by 6 bases and J by 9 bases; unmatched bases: 12. In DNA form, the CDR3 reads TGCAGCGTCAGGGACAGGGATTCTCTGTCGCCCCAGCATTTT. As protein: CSVRDRDSLSPQHF. The whole variable domain, filled in from reference TRBV29-1 and TRBJ1-5, reads SAVISQKPSRDICQRGTSLTIQCQVDSQVTMMFWYRQQPGQSLTLIATANQGSEATYESGFVIDKFPISRPNLTFSTLTVSNMSPEDSSIYLCSVRDRDSLSPQHFGDGTRLSIL.

This clonotype occurred many times. This sequence joins TRBV6-1 and TRBJ1-4, with D maybe TRBD1 (6 bases). From germline, CDR1 is MNHNS and CDR2 SASEGT. V lost 6 bases and J lost 5, with 22 bases in between. The CDR3 is made up of 17 amino acids. The CDR3 coding sequence is TGTGCCAGCAGCCCGGTTAGTTCGGGGGGCTTAAATGAAAAACTGTTTTTT. Its protein is CASSPVSSGGLNEKLFF.

This clonotype was seen repeatedly, ten times or more. The J gene is TRBJ1-2, the V gene TRBV20-1; 8 bases map to TRBD1. CDR1 and CDR2 (germline): DFQATT, SNEGSKA (reference sequence). There are 14 residues in the CDR3. With 3 bases clipped from V and 4 bases from J, the junction kept 7 bases outside the gene matches. The CDR3 loop is CSARTGAQGYGYTF. The CDR3 coding sequence is TGCAGTGCTAGGACAGGGGCGCAGGGCTATGGCTACACCTTC.

This clonotype was picked up many times. The J gene is TRBJ2-7, the V gene TRBV12-3 or TRBV12-4; perhaps D is TRBD1 or TRBD2 (5 bases each). The CDR3 runs 14 residues. The V and J ends lost 4 bases and 5 bases respectively, with 15 bases between them. The chain's CDR3 is CASSSRWGLDEQYF. In DNA form, the CDR3 reads TGTGCCAGCAGTTCCCGCTGGGGGTTGGACGAGCAGTACTTC.

This clonotype was found many times. This CDR3 is CASSLVRLGTEAFF. The CDR3 nucleotides read TGTGCCAGCAGCTTAGTTCGGCTAGGGACTGAAGCTTTCTTT. V usage is TRBV7-9 and J usage is TRBJ1-1; no reliable D call. This CDR3 is 14 amino acids long. CDR1 and CDR2 from the germline V gene are SEHNR and FQNEAQ (reference sequence). V was cut by 1 base and J by 5 bases, with 11 bases left in between.

This clonotype came up many times. The chain joins TRBV12-3 or TRBV12-4 to TRBJ1-6; 9 nucleotides match TRBD1. The CDR3 has 14 residues. V trimming: 5 bases; J trimming: 9 bases; junction bases outside the gene matches: 5. CDR3: CASSNGQGSSPLHF. The CDR3 DNA reads as TGTGCCAGCAGTAACGGACAGGGGAGTTCACCCCTCCACTTT.

This clonotype was recorded many times. The V call is TRBV5-6, the J call TRBJ2-7; possibly TRBD1 for D (5 bases). Trimming pared 4 bases from V and 6 bases from J, leaving 20 bases between. There are 15 residues in the CDR3. Looked up from germline, CDR1 is SGHDT and CDR2 is YYEEEE. The CDR3 region is CASSQPDRAALEQYF. The CDR3 bases are TGTGCCAGCAGCCAACCTGACAGAGCAGCTCTCGAGCAGTACTTC.

This clonotype has only a few counts. The rearrangement joins TRBV7-9 to TRBJ2-5, with 10 bases matching TRBD2. There are 15 residues in the CDR3. Germline V lookup: CDR1 SEHNR, CDR2 FQNEAQ (reference sequence). V was clipped by 10 bases and J by 5 bases; unmatched bases: 13. As DNA, the CDR3 is TGTGCCACCGCCCTGTCTAGCGGGAGTAGCGAGACCCAGTACTTC. This gives the protein CATALSSGSSETQYF.

The chain is built from TRBV19 and TRBJ2-2; no definite D call. The CDR3 length is 12 residues. The germline V and J ends were trimmed by 10 bases and 7 bases, with 13 bases remaining between them. Germline CDR1 and CDR2: LNHDA and SQIVND (reference sequence). The CDR3 DNA is TGTGCCACGCTGAGAAGGAACGGGGAGCTGTTTTTT. This translates into CATLRRNGELFF.

The rearrangement links TRBV20-1 to TRBJ2-7; 9 bases are shared with TRBD2. This CDR3 region has 14 residues. Germline CDR1 reads DFQATT; CDR2 reads SNEGSKA (reference sequence). V dropped 4 bases and J dropped 3; count of bases not matched to a gene: 7. The CDR3 DNA sequence: TGCAGTGCTACTAGCGGGGAAACCTTCTACGAGCAGTACTTC. It translates to CSATSGETFYEQYF.

This clonotype was counted many times. The V call is TRBV7-2, the J call TRBJ2-5; 8 bases match TRBD2. This CDR3 spans 15 amino acids. CDR1 is SGHTA and CDR2 is FQGNSA in the germline V gene. V gave up 2 bases and J gave up 4 bases; unmatched junction bases: 6. In nucleotides, the CDR3 is TGTGCCAGCAGCTTATCGGGGGGGCGGTCAGAGACCCAGTACTTC. This codes for CASSLSGGRSETQYF.

There are a few counts of this clonotype. V is TRBV6-1 and J is TRBJ1-5; D ambiguous. Germline CDR1 and CDR2: MNHNS and SASEGT. The CDR3 consists of 12 residues. Trimming cost V 10 bases and J 6 bases, with 13 bases left between them. The CDR3 DNA is TGTGCCATCGGGCCGGCCAGTCAGCCCCAGCATTTT. Translating gives CAIGPASQPQHF.

The sample holds a few counts of this clonotype. The chain links TRBV5-1 to TRBJ1-2; D perhaps matches TRBD1 (6 bases). In germline, CDR1 is SGHRS, CDR2 YFSETQ. CDR3 length: 15 residues. V was shortened by 2 bases and J by 2 bases, with 13 bases between the two germline ends. The CDR3 sequence: CASSFYRDLNYGYTF. The CDR3 bases are TGCGCCAGCAGCTTCTACAGGGACCTGAACTATGGCTACACCTTC.

This chain joins TRBV6-5 and TRBJ1-1; TRBD1 aligns across 7 bases. The V and J ends lost 2 bases and 6 bases, in that order; junction bases with no gene match: 6. Germline V lookup: CDR1 MNHEY, CDR2 SVGAGI. The CDR3 loop spans 14 amino acids. CDR3 in amino acids: CASSYDREGAEAFF. The CDR3 DNA follows: TGTGCCAGCAGTTACGACAGGGAGGGGGCTGAAGCTTTCTTT.

The sample holds many counts of this clonotype. This chain joins TRBV20-1 and TRBJ2-7; a weak D match, TRBD1 (6 bases). The germline CDR1 and CDR2 sequences are DFQATT and SNEGSKA (reference sequence). Between the trimmed V and J ends, which lost 0 bases and 3 bases, there was a span of 15 bases. This CDR3 spans 15 amino acids. The CDR3 nucleotides read TGCAGTGCTAGAGATCACGCAGGGGCGAACTACGAGCAGTACTTC. The encoded protein is CSARDHAGANYEQYF.

This clonotype was found many times. This chain connects TRBV6-2 or TRBV6-3 to TRBJ2-2, with 9 bases matching TRBD1. The germline CDR1 and CDR2 sequences are MNHEY and SVGEGT. Trimming took 8 bases from V and 5 from J; bases not matched to a gene: 9. This CDR3 is built from 15 residues. The CDR3 spells CASGPGQGRTGELFF. The CDR3 DNA sequence: TGTGCCAGCGGACCGGGACAGGGTCGGACCGGGGAGCTGTTTTTT.

The V call is TRBV3-1, the J call TRBJ1-1; tentatively, D is TRBD1 (5 bases). The V and J ends lost 2 bases and 4 bases respectively, with 8 bases between them. The germline CDR1 and CDR2 sequences are LGHDT and YNNKEL (reference sequence). The CDR3 covers 13 residues. The CDR3 loop reads CASSQPGATEAFF. In nucleotides, the CDR3 is TGTGCCAGCAGCCAACCTGGGGCCACTGAAGCTTTCTTT.